The 8 T cell receptor beta chains below were found in one sample sequenced in a study of blood T cell repertoires in COVID-19. Profiling relied on immunoSEQ multiplex PCR, and the TCRdb table lists in-frame clones only, not all of them. Of around 170,000 clones in the sample, about 81% were seen once. Sequences were obtained from peripheral blood. Source of these receptors: a young man with active or convalescent COVID-19.

This clone appeared a few times. The rearrangement joins TRBV30 to TRBJ1-1; D might be TRBD1 (6 bases). The CDR3 has 13 amino acids. With 2 bases removed from V and 1 base from J, the gap between germline ends came to 8 bases. The V gene's germline CDR1 is GTSNPN and CDR2 SVGIG (reference sequence). In DNA form, the CDR3 reads TGTGCCTGGAGTTCACAGGGGAACACTGAAGCTTTCTTT. Its translation is CAWSSQGNTEAFF.

The V gene is TRBV11-3, the J gene TRBJ2-1; no reliable D call. The CDR3 length is 15 residues. Germline V gives CDR1 SGHNT, CDR2 YENEEA. Trimming stripped 2 bases from V and 3 bases from J, with 11 bases between. This CDR3 reads CASSLSSGSYNEQFF. DNA of the CDR3: TGTGCCAGCAGCTTAAGTTCAGGTAGCTACAATGAGCAGTTCTTC. The whole variable domain, filled in from reference TRBV11-3 and TRBJ2-1, reads EAGVVQSPRYKIIEKKQPVAFWCNPISGHNTLYWYLQNLGQGPELLIRYENEEAVDDSQLPKDRFSAERLKGVDSTLKIQPAELGDSAVYLCASSLSSGSYNEQFFGPGTRLTVL.

The chain combines TRBV5-1 with TRBJ2-3, with TRBD1 matching 8 bases. The germline V gene encodes CDR1 SGHRS and CDR2 YFSETQ. The CDR3 length is 14 residues. V trimming: 0 bases; J trimming: 5 bases; junction bases outside the gene matches: 2. The CDR3 DNA sequence: TGCGCCAGCAGCTTGGAACAGGGGGAAGATACGCAGTATTTT. Translation: CASSLEQGEDTQYF.

The J gene is TRBJ1-2, the V gene TRBV5-1; D remains unclear. The length of the CDR3 is 14 residues. The V gene lost 4 bases and the J gene lost 8 bases, with 18 bases spanning the gap. Per the germline V gene, CDR1 is SGHRS and CDR2 is YFSETQ. CDR3 protein: CASSPGGSMGGYTF. CDR3 bases: TGCGCCAGCAGCCCAGGTGGGTCGATGGGCGGCTACACCTTC.

This chain joins TRBV7-9 and TRBJ1-5; maybe TRBD1 (6 bases). The CDR3 covers 14 residues. The germline CDR1 and CDR2 sequences are SEHNR and FQNEAQ (reference sequence). Trimming removed 3 bases at V and 6 bases at J, with 12 bases between. CDR3 bases: TGTGCCAGCAGCTTCGGCACAGGGTCTCAGCCCCAGCATTTT. Translating it yields CASSFGTGSQPQHF.

The chain couples TRBV3-1 (or the pseudogene TRBV3-2) to TRBJ1-5, with unresolved D. The CDR3 length is 15 residues. The germline gives CDR1 LGHDT, CDR2 YNNKEL (reference sequence). V lost 5 bases to trimming and J lost 1 base, with 12 bases between them. CDR3 amino acids: CASSANTQSNQPQHF. The CDR3 DNA follows: TGTGCCAGCAGCGCAAATACCCAGAGCAATCAGCCCCAGCATTTT.

V and J are TRBV28 and TRBJ2-7; TRBD1 is a possible D gene (6 bases). The germline V and J ends were trimmed by 6 bases and 3 bases, with 15 bases remaining between them. The CDR3 is 14 amino acids. Per the germline V gene, CDR1 is MDHEN and CDR2 is SYDVKM. The CDR3 DNA sequence: TGTGCCAGCAGCGAACAGGGTGTGGGCTACGAGCAGTACTTC. Amino acid sequence: CASSEQGVGYEQYF. Variable domain in full (rest from reference TRBV28 and TRBJ2-7): DVKVTQSSRYLVKRTGEKVFLECVQDMDHENMFWYRQDPGLGLRLIYFSYDVKMKEKGDIPEGYSVSREKKERFSLILESASTNQTSMYLCASSEQGVGYEQYFGPGTRLTVT.

The DNA of the CDR3 is TGTGCCAGCAGTTATCGGGGTGTCCCGGATTTAGGCTACACCTTC. Translation gives CASSYRGVPDLGYTF. The V call is TRBV6-5, the J call TRBJ1-2; D is ambiguous. Germline values: CDR1 MNHEY, CDR2 SVGAGI. V was trimmed by 3 bases and J by 8 bases, leaving 19 bases between them. The CDR3 sequence is 15 residues long.